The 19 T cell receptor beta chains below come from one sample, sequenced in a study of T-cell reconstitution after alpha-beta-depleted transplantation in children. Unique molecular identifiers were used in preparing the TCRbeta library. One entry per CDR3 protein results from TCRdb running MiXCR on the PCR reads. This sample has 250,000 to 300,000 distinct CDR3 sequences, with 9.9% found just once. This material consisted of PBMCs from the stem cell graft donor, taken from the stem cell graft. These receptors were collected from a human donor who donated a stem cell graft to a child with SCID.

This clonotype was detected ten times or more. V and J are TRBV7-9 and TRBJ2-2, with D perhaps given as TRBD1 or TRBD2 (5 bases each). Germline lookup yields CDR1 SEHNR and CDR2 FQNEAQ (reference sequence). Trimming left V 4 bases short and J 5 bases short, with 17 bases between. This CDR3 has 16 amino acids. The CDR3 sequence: CASSSTQGALTGELFF. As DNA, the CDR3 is TGTGCCAGCAGCTCAACCCAGGGAGCTCTTACCGGGGAGCTGTTTTTT.

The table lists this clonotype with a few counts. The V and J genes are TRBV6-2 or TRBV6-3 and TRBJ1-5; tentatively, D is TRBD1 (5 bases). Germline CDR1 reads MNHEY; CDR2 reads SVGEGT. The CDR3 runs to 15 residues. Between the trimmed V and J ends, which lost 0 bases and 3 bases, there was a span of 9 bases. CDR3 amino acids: CASSYSMDNNQPQHF. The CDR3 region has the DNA TGTGCCAGCAGTTACTCGATGGACAACAATCAGCCCCAGCATTTT.

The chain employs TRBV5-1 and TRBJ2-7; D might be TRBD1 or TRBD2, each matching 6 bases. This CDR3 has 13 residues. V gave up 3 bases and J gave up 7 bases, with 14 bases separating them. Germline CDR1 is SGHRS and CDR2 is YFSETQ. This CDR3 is CASSSGQGREQYF. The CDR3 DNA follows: TGCGCCAGCAGCTCGGGGCAGGGGAGGGAGCAGTACTTC.

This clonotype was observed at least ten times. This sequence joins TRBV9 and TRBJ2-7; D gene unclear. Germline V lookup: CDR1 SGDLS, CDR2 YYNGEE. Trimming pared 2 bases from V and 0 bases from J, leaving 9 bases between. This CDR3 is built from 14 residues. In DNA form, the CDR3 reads TGTGCCAGCAGCGTTGGCGGATCCTCCTACGAGCAGTACTTC. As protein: CASSVGGSSYEQYF.

CDR3 DNA: TGCGCCAGCAGCCAAGATAGTCAGGCAGCTTATAATGAAAAACTGTTTTTT. This gives the protein CASSQDSQAAYNEKLFF. This sequence joins TRBV4-1 and TRBJ1-4; D gene ambiguous. V was shortened by 0 bases and J by 4 bases, with 15 bases between the two germline ends. CDR1 and CDR2 (germline): MGHRA, YSYEKL. This CDR3 is built from 17 residues.

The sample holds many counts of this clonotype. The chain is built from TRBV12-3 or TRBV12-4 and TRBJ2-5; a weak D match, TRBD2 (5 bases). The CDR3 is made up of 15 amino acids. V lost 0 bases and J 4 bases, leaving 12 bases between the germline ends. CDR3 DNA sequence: TGTGCCAGCAGTTTAGCGCGAGGGTCTGGAGAGACCCAGTACTTC. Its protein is CASSLARGSGETQYF.

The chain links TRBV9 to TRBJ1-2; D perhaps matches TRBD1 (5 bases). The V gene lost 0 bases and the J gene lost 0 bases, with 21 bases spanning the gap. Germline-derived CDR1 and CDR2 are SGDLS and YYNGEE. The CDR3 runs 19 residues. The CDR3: CASSVDQRDDEGANYGYTF. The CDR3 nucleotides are TGTGCCAGCAGCGTAGACCAAAGGGACGATGAAGGGGCTAACTATGGCTACACCTTC. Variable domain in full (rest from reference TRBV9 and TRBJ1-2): DSGVTQTPKHLITATGQRVTLRCSPRSGDLSVYWYQQSLDQGLQFLIQYYNGEERAKGNILERFSAQQFPDLHSELNLSSLELGDSALYFCASSVDQRDDEGANYGYTFGSGTRLTVV.

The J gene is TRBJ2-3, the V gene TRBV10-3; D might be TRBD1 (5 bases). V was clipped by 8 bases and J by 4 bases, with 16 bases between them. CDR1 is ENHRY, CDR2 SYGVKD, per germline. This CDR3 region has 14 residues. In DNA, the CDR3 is TGTGCCATCGGTCGGTGGGGCCCTTCAGATACGCAGTATTTT. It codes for CAIGRWGPSDTQYF.

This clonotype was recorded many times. The chain's CDR3 is CSARETVNEQFF. The CDR3 DNA is TGCAGTGCTAGAGAGACTGTCAATGAGCAGTTCTTC. The chain links TRBV20-1 to TRBJ2-1; no clear D. The CDR3 runs 12 residues. V gave up 0 bases and J gave up 6 bases, with 6 bases separating them. Looked up from germline, CDR1 is DFQATT and CDR2 is SNEGSKA (reference sequence).

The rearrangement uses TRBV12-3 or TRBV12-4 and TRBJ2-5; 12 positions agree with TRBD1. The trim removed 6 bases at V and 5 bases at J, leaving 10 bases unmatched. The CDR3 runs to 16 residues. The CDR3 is CASRQKGQGADETQYF. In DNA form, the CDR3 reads TGTGCCAGCAGACAAAAGGGACAGGGGGCAGATGAGACCCAGTACTTC.

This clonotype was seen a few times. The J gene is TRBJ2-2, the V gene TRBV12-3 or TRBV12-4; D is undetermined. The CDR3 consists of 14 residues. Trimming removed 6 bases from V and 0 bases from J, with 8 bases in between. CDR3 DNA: TGTGCCAGCAGGCGGACGTCGAACACCGGGGAGCTGTTTTTT. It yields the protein CASRRTSNTGELFF.

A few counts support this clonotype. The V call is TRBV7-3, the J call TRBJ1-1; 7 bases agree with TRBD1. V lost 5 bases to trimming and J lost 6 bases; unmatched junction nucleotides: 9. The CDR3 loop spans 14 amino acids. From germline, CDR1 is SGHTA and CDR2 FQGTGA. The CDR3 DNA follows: TGTGCCAGCAGCCCGGGACAGCTAGGCTCTGAAGCTTTCTTT. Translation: CASSPGQLGSEAFF.

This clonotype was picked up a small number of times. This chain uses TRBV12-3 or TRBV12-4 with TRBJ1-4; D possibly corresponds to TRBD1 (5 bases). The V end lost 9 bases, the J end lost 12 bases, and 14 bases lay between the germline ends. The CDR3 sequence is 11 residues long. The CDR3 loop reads CASWGGEELFF. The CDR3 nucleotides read TGTGCCAGTTGGGGAGGGGAGGAACTGTTTTTT.

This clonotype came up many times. The CDR3 DNA sequence: TGCGCCAGCAGCTTGTTCCAGCGGGGCCGAAACACCGGGGAGCTGTTTTTT. Encoded protein: CASSLFQRGRNTGELFF. The chain links TRBV5-1 to TRBJ2-2; 7 positions agree with TRBD2. The CDR3 loop spans 17 amino acids. Looked up from germline, CDR1 is SGHRS and CDR2 is YFSETQ. The trim removed 1 base at V and 2 bases at J, leaving 8 bases unmatched. Filled out from reference TRBV5-1 and TRBJ2-2, the complete variable domain reads KAGVTQTPRYLIKTRGQQVTLSCSPISGHRSVSWYQQTPGQGLQFLFEYFSETQRNKGNFPGRFSGRQFSNSRSEMNVSTLELGDSALYLCASSLFQRGRNTGELFFGEGSRLTVL.

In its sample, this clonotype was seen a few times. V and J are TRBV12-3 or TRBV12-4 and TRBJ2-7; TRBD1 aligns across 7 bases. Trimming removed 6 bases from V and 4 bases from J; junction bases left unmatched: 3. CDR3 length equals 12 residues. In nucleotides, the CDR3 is TGTGCCAGCAGGGGACAGAGATACGAGCAGTACTTC. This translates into CASRGQRYEQYF.

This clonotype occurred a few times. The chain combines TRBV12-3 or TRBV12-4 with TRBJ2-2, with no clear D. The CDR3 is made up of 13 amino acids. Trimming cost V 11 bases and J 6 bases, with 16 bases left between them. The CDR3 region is CASLRKSPGELFF. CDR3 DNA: TGTGCCTCCCTTCGGAAATCCCCCGGGGAGCTGTTTTTT.

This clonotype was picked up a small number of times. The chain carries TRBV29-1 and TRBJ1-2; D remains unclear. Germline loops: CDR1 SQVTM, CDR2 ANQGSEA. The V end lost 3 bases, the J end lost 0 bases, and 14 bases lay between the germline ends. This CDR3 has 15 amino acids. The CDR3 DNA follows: TGCAGCGTTGATAATCGGGCGGACCCTAACTATGGCTACACCTTC. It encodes CSVDNRADPNYGYTF.

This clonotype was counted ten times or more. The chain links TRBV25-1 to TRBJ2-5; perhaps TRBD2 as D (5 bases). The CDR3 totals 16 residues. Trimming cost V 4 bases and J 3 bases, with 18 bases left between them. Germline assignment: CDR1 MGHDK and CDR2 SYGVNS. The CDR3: CASSVQTTNPEETQYF. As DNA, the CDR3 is TGTGCCAGCAGTGTACAGACGACTAACCCCGAAGAGACCCAGTACTTC.

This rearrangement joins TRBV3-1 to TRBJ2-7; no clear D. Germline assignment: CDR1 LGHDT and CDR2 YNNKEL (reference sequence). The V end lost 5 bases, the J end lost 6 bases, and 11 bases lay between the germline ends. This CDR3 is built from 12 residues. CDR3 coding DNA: TGTGCCAGCAGCTTGGCCTCGGTCGAGCAGTACTTC. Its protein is CASSLASVEQYF.